This T cell receptor (beta chain) was profiled in a study of beta chain features in type 1 diabetes. The study reverse transcribed the entire isolated RNA, so it sequenced expressed TCRB transcripts. Using immunoSEQ multiplex PCR, the repertoire was profiled, and TCRdb retains in-frame clones only, with some absent. The sample has approximately 250,000 clones, roughly 17% seen once. Per the germline V gene, CDR1 is MDHEN and CDR2 is SYDVKM. The trim removed 5 bases at V and 1 base at J, leaving 6 bases unmatched. The CDR3 sequence is 15 residues long. General study findings and limits: Researchers report that Type 1 diabetes patients had moderately but significantly shorter TCRB CDR3s across all four CD4+ subsets.

Every participating donor gave one draw, a heparinised blood sample averaging about 100 mL. Sorted CD4+ subsets: naive, central memory, regulatory, stem cell-like memory (CD45RO/CCR7/CD25/CD127/CD95/CD27 panel). About this clone itself: Its antigen remains unidentified.

The clonotype originates from a man younger than 45 with type 1 diabetes. The sequenced sample was naive CD4+ T cells from blood. The rearrangement uses TRBV28 and TRBJ1-1, with 8 bases that match TRBD1. The CDR3 sequence: CASSPHGTGNTEAFF. The CDR3, as DNA: TGTGCCAGCAGTCCCCACGGGACAGGGAACACTGAAGCTTTCTTT. Variable domain in full (rest from reference TRBV28 and TRBJ1-1): DVKVTQSSRYLVKRTGEKVFLECVQDMDHENMFWYRQDPGLGLRLIYFSYDVKMKEKGDIPEGYSVSREKKERFSLILESASTNQTSMYLCASSPHGTGNTEAFFGQGTRLTVV.